The 20 T cell receptor beta chains below come from one sample, sequenced in a study of neurological immune-mediated disorders. MiXCR, run by TCRdb on the 5' RACE reads, gives a single entry per CDR3 protein. In the table there are roughly 25,000 distinct CDR3 sequences, more than 6% of which are singletons. Sequencing input: PBMCs. The receptors stem from a middle-aged woman in good health.

This clonotype was observed many times. The rearrangement links TRBV3-1 to TRBJ2-1; 12 bases fit TRBD2. From germline, CDR1 is LGHDT and CDR2 YNNKEL (reference sequence). The V and J ends lost 1 base and 8 bases, in that order; junction bases with no gene match: 6. The CDR3 sequence is 16 residues long. The CDR3 region is CASSQGRLAGVYEQFF. Here the CDR3 DNA reads TGTGCCAGCAGCCAAGGAAGACTAGCGGGAGTATATGAGCAGTTCTTC.

This clonotype was recorded at least ten times. The V call is TRBV20-1, the J call TRBJ2-1; 8 bases map to TRBD2. The CDR3 is 13 amino acids. Trimming at V came to 2 bases and at J to 4 bases, leaving 1 base not matched to a gene. Germline V gene sequence: CDR1 DFQATT, CDR2 SNEGSKA (reference sequence). CDR3 in DNA: TGCAGTGCTAGAACTAGCGGTTACAATGAGCAGTTCTTC. Translating gives CSARTSGYNEQFF.

In this sample, this clonotype is medium-sized. This rearrangement joins TRBV20-1 to TRBJ2-3; no firm D call. Trimming removed 4 bases from V and 0 bases from J, with 11 bases in between. Germline V gives CDR1 DFQATT, CDR2 SNEGSKA (reference sequence). The CDR3 spans 14 residues. The CDR3 reads CSANFPQSTDTQYF. The CDR3 coding sequence is TGCAGTGCTAATTTCCCCCAAAGCACAGATACGCAGTATTTT.

This clonotype was seen many times. The chain recombines TRBV5-1 with TRBJ2-7, with TRBD1 matching over 8 bases. The length of the CDR3 is 13 residues. V lost 4 bases, J lost 3 bases, and 3 bases stayed unmatched. Germline V gene data show CDR1 as SGHRS and CDR2 as YFSETQ. The CDR3 coding sequence is TGCGCCAGCAGCAAGACAGGGGACTACGAGCAGTACTTC. Amino acid sequence: CASSKTGDYEQYF.

This clonotype was found many times. This chain uses TRBV19 with TRBJ1-5; possibly TRBD1 for D (5 bases). The ends were cut back, 4 bases at V and 6 bases at J, with 10 bases in the middle. The V gene's germline CDR1 is LNHDA and CDR2 SQIVND (reference sequence). CDR3 length: 13 residues. The CDR3 bases are TGTGCCAGTAGTAGCTGGGACGGTCAGCCCCAGCATTTT. Translated, it gives CASSSWDGQPQHF.

In this sample, this clonotype turned up many times. This chain uses TRBV5-5 with TRBJ2-3, with D uncertain. V lost 4 bases and J lost 0, with 12 bases in between. The CDR3 length is 15 residues. Looked up from germline, CDR1 is SGHKS and CDR2 is YYEKEE (reference sequence). This CDR3 is CASSLSPVSTDTQYF. DNA for the CDR3: TGTGCCAGCAGCCTTTCCCCCGTAAGCACAGATACGCAGTATTTT.

This clonotype has a count of ten or more. The genes are TRBV5-8 and TRBJ2-3, with 7 nucleotides matching TRBD2. The CDR3 totals 13 residues. The germline gives CDR1 SGHTS, CDR2 YDEGEE. With V trimmed by 1 base and J by 4 bases, 0 bases remained unmatched. CDR3 in DNA: TGTGCCAGCAGCTTGCGGGGGGCAGATACGCAGTATTTT. Translation: CASSLRGADTQYF.

In this sample, this clonotype turned up many times. V gene TRBV12-3 or TRBV12-4 combines with J gene TRBJ2-2; TRBD2 agrees at 9 bases. V trimming: 5 bases; J trimming: 13 bases; junction bases outside the gene matches: 17. The CDR3 contains 16 residues. Here the CDR3 reads CASSPRLAVSGRGLFF. DNA of the CDR3: TGTGCCAGCAGTCCCCGACTAGCGGTGTCGGGTCGGGGGCTGTTTTTT.

This clonotype has at least ten counts. This chain connects TRBV21-1 to TRBJ2-7; the table assigns TRBD2, which was not confirmed against the DNA. TRBV21-1 is reported as a pseudogene. This CDR3 comprises 15 residues. CDR3 amino acids: CASSRGASGSYEQYF. The CDR3 coding sequence is TGTGCCAGCAGCAGAGGGGCTAGCGGGAGCTACGAGCAGTACTTC.

This clonotype was observed many times. The chain combines TRBV5-1 with TRBJ2-3, with TRBD2 matching over 12 bases. The CDR3 spans 16 residues. Trimming removed 0 bases from V and 4 bases from J; junction bases left unmatched: 3. The V gene's germline CDR1 is SGHRS and CDR2 YFSETQ. The CDR3 bases are TGCGCCAGCAGCTTGGGGACTAGCGGGATGGCAGATACGCAGTATTTT. It encodes CASSLGTSGMADTQYF.

This clonotype was seen only a few times. Possible read error: a much larger clone is one base away. The V and J genes are TRBV3-1 and TRBJ2-7; TRBD2 matches 8 bases. Germline lookup yields CDR1 LGHDT and CDR2 YNNKEL (reference sequence). The CDR3 is made up of 16 amino acids. Trimming took 3 bases from V and 0 from J; bases not matched to a gene: 7. The CDR3 sequence is CASSHTSGGSSYEQYF. The CDR3 DNA reads TGTGCCAGCAGCCACACTAGCGGAGGGAGCTCCTACGAGCAGTACTTC.

This clonotype is labeled as medium-sized. The chain is built from TRBV7-2 and TRBJ2-7; TRBD2 matches at 7 bases. The CDR3 covers 12 residues. V trimming: 5 bases; J trimming: 7 bases; junction bases outside the gene matches: 5. Per the germline V gene, CDR1 is SGHTA and CDR2 is FQGNSA. CDR3 coding DNA: TGTGCCAGCAGCCGGGTAGCGGGTGAGCAGTACTTC. Translated, it gives CASSRVAGEQYF.

The table lists this clonotype with many counts. J is TRBJ2-7 and V is TRBV20-1; D gene ambiguous. The germline V and J ends were trimmed by 0 bases and 7 bases, with 16 bases remaining between them. Germline CDR1 and CDR2: DFQATT and SNEGSKA (reference sequence). The CDR3 runs 14 residues. DNA for the CDR3: TGCAGTGCTAGAGATGCCTCCTCCCCACGGGAGCAGTACTTC. Its translation: CSARDASSPREQYF.

This clonotype was detected many times. CDR3 nucleotides: TGTGCCAGCAGCACGGGACAGGGGAGCACCGGGGAGCTGTTTTTT. Translation: CASSTGQGSTGELFF. The V and J genes are TRBV7-9 and TRBJ2-2, with 10 bases that match TRBD1. Germline V gene lookup returns CDR1 SEHNR and CDR2 FQNEAQ (reference sequence). The CDR3 sequence is 15 residues long. V shed 5 bases and J 4 bases; nucleotides not matched to a gene: 4.

Many counts were recorded for this clonotype. J is TRBJ2-7 and V is TRBV24-1; D perhaps matches TRBD1 (6 bases). The CDR3 covers 13 residues. Trimming took off 9 bases at V and 1 base at J, with 12 bases between the two ends. Germline values: CDR1 KGHDR, CDR2 SFDVKD. CDR3 protein: CATSTGRSYEQYF. CDR3 sequence (DNA): TGTGCCACCTCTACAGGGAGATCCTACGAGCAGTACTTC.

This clonotype occurred many times. This sequence joins TRBV9 and TRBJ1-1; unclear D gene. Germline V lookup: CDR1 SGDLS, CDR2 YYNGEE. The CDR3 sequence is 15 residues long. V was clipped by 0 bases and J by 5 bases, with 14 bases between them. CDR3 bases: TGTGCCAGCAGCGTAGCTGGGGATCCCAGGACTGAAGCTTTCTTT. Residues: CASSVAGDPRTEAFF. Based on the CDR3 plus reference TRBV9 and TRBJ1-1, the full variable domain is DSGVTQTPKHLITATGQRVTLRCSPRSGDLSVYWYQQSLDQGLQFLIQYYNGEERAKGNILERFSAQQFPDLHSELNLSSLELGDSALYFCASSVAGDPRTEAFFGQGTRLTVV.

Ten or more counts support this clonotype. The chain uses TRBV20-1 and TRBJ2-1, with 7 bases identical to TRBD2. The CDR3 consists of 13 residues. The germline V gene encodes CDR1 DFQATT and CDR2 SNEGSKA (reference sequence). V was clipped by 5 bases and J by 7 bases; unmatched bases: 8. The CDR3: CSAPSGGYNEQFF. The CDR3 DNA follows: TGCAGTGCTCCGTCGGGAGGATATAATGAGCAGTTCTTC.

This clonotype was seen many times. The chain has TRBV20-1 and TRBJ2-7; 12 bases map to TRBD2. The CDR3 contains 14 residues. The ends lost 5 bases at V and 2 bases at J; junction bases unmatched: 4. Germline CDR1 DFQATT, CDR2 SNEGSKA (reference sequence). The CDR3 DNA is TGCAGTGCTTCTAGCGGGAGGGCCCCCTACGAGCAGTACTTC. Translating gives CSASSGRAPYEQYF.

Many counts were recorded for this clonotype. This chain joins TRBV15 and TRBJ2-6; no reliable D call. The germline V gene encodes CDR1 LNHNV and CDR2 YYDKDF (reference sequence). The V and J ends lost 5 bases and 2 bases respectively, with 7 bases between them. The CDR3 length is 14 residues. The CDR3 protein is CATSQATGANVLTF. The CDR3 bases are TGTGCCACCAGCCAAGCAACTGGGGCCAACGTCCTGACTTTC.

This clonotype was seen repeatedly, ten times or more. This chain connects TRBV20-1 to TRBJ2-1, with 10 nucleotides matching TRBD2. Trimming cost V 1 base and J 7 bases; bases outside gene matches: 10. Germline V gives CDR1 DFQATT, CDR2 SNEGSKA (reference sequence). CDR3 size: 16 residues. The CDR3 loop reads CSARAASGSAWNEQFF. For the CDR3, the DNA is TGCAGTGCTAGAGCGGCTAGCGGGAGTGCTTGGAATGAGCAGTTCTTC.